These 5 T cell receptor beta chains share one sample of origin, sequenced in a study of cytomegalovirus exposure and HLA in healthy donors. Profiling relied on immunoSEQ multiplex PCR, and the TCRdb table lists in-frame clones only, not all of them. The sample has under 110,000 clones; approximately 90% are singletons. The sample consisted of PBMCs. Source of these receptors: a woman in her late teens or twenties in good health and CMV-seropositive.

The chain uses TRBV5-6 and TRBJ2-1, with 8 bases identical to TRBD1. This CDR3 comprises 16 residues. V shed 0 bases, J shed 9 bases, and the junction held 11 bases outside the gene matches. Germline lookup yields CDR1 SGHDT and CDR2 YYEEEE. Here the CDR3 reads CASSLDSQGAVSEQFF. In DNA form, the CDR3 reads TGTGCCAGCAGCTTGGATTCCCAGGGGGCCGTTAGTGAGCAGTTCTTC. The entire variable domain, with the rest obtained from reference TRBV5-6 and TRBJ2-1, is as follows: DAGVTQSPTHLIKTRGQQVTLRCSPKSGHDTVSWYQQALGQGPQFIFQYYEEEERQRGNFPDRFSGHQFPNYSSELNVNALLLGDSALYLCASSLDSQGAVSEQFFGPGTRLTVL.

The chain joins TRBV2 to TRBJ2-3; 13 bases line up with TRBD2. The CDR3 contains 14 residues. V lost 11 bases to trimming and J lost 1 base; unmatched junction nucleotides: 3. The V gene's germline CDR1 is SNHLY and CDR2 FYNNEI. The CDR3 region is CAGGTSGGTDTQYF. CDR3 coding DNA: TGTGCCGGAGGGACTAGCGGGGGCACAGATACGCAGTATTTT. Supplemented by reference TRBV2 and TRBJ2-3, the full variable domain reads EPEVTQTPSHQVTQMGQEVILRCVPISNHLYFYWYRQILGQKVEFLVSFYNNEISEKSEIFDDQFSVERPDGSNFTLKIRSTKLEDSAMYFCAGGTSGGTDTQYFGPGTRLTVL.

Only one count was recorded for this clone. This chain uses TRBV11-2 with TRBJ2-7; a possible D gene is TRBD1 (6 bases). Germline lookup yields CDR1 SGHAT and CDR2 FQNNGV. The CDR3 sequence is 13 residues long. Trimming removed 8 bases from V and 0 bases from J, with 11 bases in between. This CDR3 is CASGQRPSYEQYF. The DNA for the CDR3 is TGTGCCAGCGGACAGCGACCCTCCTACGAGCAGTACTTC.

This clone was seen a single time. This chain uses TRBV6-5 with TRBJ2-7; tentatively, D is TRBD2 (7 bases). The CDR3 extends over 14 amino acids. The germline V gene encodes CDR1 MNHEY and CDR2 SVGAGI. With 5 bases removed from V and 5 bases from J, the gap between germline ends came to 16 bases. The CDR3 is CASSGTGGWDEQYV. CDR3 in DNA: TGTGCCAGCAGTGGAACGGGGGGCTGGGACGAGCAGTACGTC.

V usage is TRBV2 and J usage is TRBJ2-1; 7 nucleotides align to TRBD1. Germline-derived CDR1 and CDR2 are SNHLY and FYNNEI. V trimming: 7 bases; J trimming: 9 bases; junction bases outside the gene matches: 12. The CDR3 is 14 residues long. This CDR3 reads CASMSTGENSEQFF. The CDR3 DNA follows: TGTGCCAGCATGTCCACAGGGGAGAATAGTGAGCAGTTCTTC.